What follows are 26 T cell receptor beta chains derived from one specimen sequenced in a study of sequential checkpoint blockade in melanoma. Treatment here: randomized to nivolumab then ipilimumab (arm A) or the reverse (arm B). Sequenced by immunoSEQ multiplex PCR; TCRdb stores in-frame clones only, minus some. The table has approximately 12,000 clones, roughly two thirds seen once. The sequencing here drew on CD8+ T cells sorted from blood (inferred from file names), taken from a patient given nivolumab and ipilimumab in sequence. These receptors all come from a human donor with melanoma.

V is TRBV19 and J is TRBJ2-7; D not certain. The CDR3 runs to 11 residues. The germline V and J ends were trimmed by 5 bases and 11 bases, with 13 bases remaining between them. Germline CDR1 reads LNHDA; CDR2 reads SQIVND (reference sequence). CDR3 bases: TGTGCCAGTAGTCATGGCAATTTTAAGTACTTC. It encodes CASSHGNFKYF. Full variable domain (outside the CDR3, taken from reference TRBV19 and TRBJ2-7): DGGITQSPKYLFRKEGQNVTLSCEQNLNHDAMYWYRQDPGQGLRLIYYSQIVNDFQKGDIAEGYSVSREKKESFPLTVTSAQKNPTAFYLCASSHGNFKYFGPGTRLTVT.

This clone has more than one count but fewer than ten. This chain joins TRBV9 and TRBJ1-2, with D possibly TRBD1 on 5 matching bases. Germline values: CDR1 SGDLS, CDR2 YYNGEE. V gave up 5 bases and J gave up 5 bases, with 13 bases separating them. This CDR3 contains 13 residues. The CDR3 DNA reads TGTGCCAGCAGTGAGGGACTGCTTTATGGCTACACCTTC. This translates into CASSEGLLYGYTF.

This clone was detected a few times. The chain uses TRBV4-2 and TRBJ2-7, with TRBD2 matching 9 bases. CDR3 length: 14 residues. Germline CDR1 reads LGHNA; CDR2 reads YNFKEQ. Unmatched junction bases numbered 4, after V lost 4 bases and J lost 3 bases. CDR3 nucleotide sequence: TGTGCCAGCAGCCCCGCGGGGGGGGACTACGAGCAGTACTTC. Its protein is CASSPAGGDYEQYF.

The chain links TRBV18 to TRBJ2-7, with 9 bases matching TRBD1. This CDR3 contains 18 residues. Trimming took 2 bases from V and 2 from J; bases not matched to a gene: 13. CDR1 is KGHSH, CDR2 LQKENI, per germline. This chain's CDR3 is CASSPTRQGDKIPYEQYF. CDR3 coding DNA: TGTGCCAGCTCACCAACGAGACAGGGGGACAAAATTCCCTACGAGCAGTACTTC.

This clone has only a few counts. V and J are TRBV2 and TRBJ2-3; D unclear. Germline CDR1 reads SNHLY; CDR2 reads FYNNEI. Trimming stripped 3 bases from V and 1 base from J, with 8 bases between. The CDR3 sequence is 14 residues long. DNA of the CDR3: TGTGCCAGCAGTGACCCAGTGGGCACAGATACGCAGTATTTT. Protein sequence: CASSDPVGTDTQYF.

The chain employs TRBV7-6 and TRBJ2-3, with D perhaps matching TRBD1 (5 bases). The V end was cut by 0 bases, the J end by 7 bases, with 14 bases between. The CDR3 spans 15 residues. The germline gives CDR1 SGHVS, CDR2 FNYEAQ. The CDR3 is CASSLAGAPVNTQYF. The CDR3 DNA is TGTGCCAGCAGCTTAGCTGGGGCCCCGGTGAATACGCAGTATTTT.

The genes are TRBV5-1 and TRBJ2-2, with a tentative D call TRBD1 (6 bases). V was pared by 6 bases and J by 5 bases, with 17 bases between. The length of the CDR3 is 15 residues. Germline loops: CDR1 SGHRS, CDR2 YFSETQ. This CDR3 reads CASTYVTRGTGELFF. For the CDR3, the DNA is TGCGCCAGCACTTACGTCACCAGGGGAACCGGGGAGCTGTTTTTT.

This clone was detected a few times. CDR3 nucleotides: TGTGCCAGCAGTTTCGACCCGGACAGGGGGTCTGCCACTGAAGCTTTCTTT. Its protein is CASSFDPDRGSATEAFF. The chain has TRBV27 and TRBJ1-1; 10 bases fit TRBD1. The CDR3 length is 17 residues. Germline CDR1 MNHEY, CDR2 SMNVEV (reference sequence). V trimming: 3 bases; J trimming: 4 bases; junction bases outside the gene matches: 11.

The chain is built from TRBV11-1 and TRBJ1-6; D is ambiguous. The CDR3 covers 13 residues. CDR1 is SGHAT, CDR2 FQDESV, per germline (reference sequence). V shed 4 bases and J shed 8 bases, with 9 bases lying between them. CDR3 in amino acids: CASSSVLDSPLHF. CDR3 in DNA: TGTGCCAGCAGCTCGGTGTTGGATTCACCCCTCCACTTT.

This clone was seen a few times. The rearrangement uses TRBV19 and TRBJ1-5; TRBD1 matches 8 bases. The trim removed 3 bases at V and 15 bases at J, leaving 7 bases unmatched. The germline gives CDR1 LNHDA, CDR2 SQIVND (reference sequence). This CDR3 comprises 12 residues. Here the CDR3 DNA reads TGTGCCAGTAGTATTCCCGGACAGGGAATGCATTTT. Amino acid sequence: CASSIPGQGMHF.

The chain couples TRBV6-1 to TRBJ2-3, with a weak D call TRBD2 (6 bases). V lost 7 bases to trimming and J lost 5 bases, with 19 bases between them. This CDR3 is built from 15 residues. Germline values: CDR1 MNHNS, CDR2 SASEGT. The CDR3 protein is CASKAPTGGVDTQYF. In nucleotides, the CDR3 is TGTGCCAGCAAGGCCCCCACAGGAGGGGTAGATACGCAGTATTTT.

J is TRBJ2-2 and V is TRBV5-4; D possibly corresponds to TRBD2 (5 bases). The germline V and J ends were trimmed by 3 bases and 4 bases, with 16 bases remaining between them. Per the germline V gene, CDR1 is SGHNT and CDR2 is YYREEE (reference sequence). This CDR3 comprises 16 residues. The DNA of the CDR3 is TGTGCCAGCAGCTCCTTGGGGAGCTTGGGCACCGGGGAGCTGTTTTTT. Its translation is CASSSLGSLGTGELFF.

The genes are TRBV6-1 and TRBJ2-1, with 7 bases identical to TRBD2. This CDR3 spans 15 amino acids. Trimming cost V 0 bases and J 7 bases; bases outside gene matches: 6. From germline, CDR1 is MNHNS and CDR2 SASEGT. DNA of the CDR3: TGTGCCAGCAGTGAAGCCGGACTAGTAGGAAATGAGCAGTTCTTC. Its protein is CASSEAGLVGNEQFF.

This clone showed up just a few times. The V call is TRBV19, the J call TRBJ2-7; 11 bases match TRBD2. Losses at the gene ends were 6 bases for V and 2 bases for J; bases not matched to a gene: 12. From germline, CDR1 is LNHDA and CDR2 SQIVND (reference sequence). The CDR3 is made up of 17 amino acids. CDR3 region: CASSSTGTSGTAYEQYF. The CDR3, as DNA: TGTGCCAGTAGCTCGACCGGGACTAGCGGAACTGCCTACGAGCAGTACTTC.

This clone came up many times. This chain uses TRBV5-3 with TRBJ2-1, with D tentatively TRBD2 (6 bases). TRBV5-3 is marked as an open reading frame, function uncertain. V was pared by 8 bases and J by 2 bases, with 17 bases between. The CDR3 totals 15 residues. CDR3 in amino acids: CASTTSRGTYNEQFF. The CDR3 DNA is TGTGCCAGCACCACGTCGCGGGGAACCTACAATGAGCAGTTCTTC.

This clone came up a few times. The rearrangement uses TRBV7-5 and TRBJ2-7; the DNA was not compared with TRBD1, the D call given in the table. TRBV7-5 is an annotated pseudogene. This CDR3 spans 15 amino acids. CDR3 region: CASSPKKGQTYEQYF. The CDR3 coding sequence is TGTGCCAGCAGCCCAAAGAAAGGACAAACCTACGAGCAGTACTTC.

The rearrangement joins TRBV5-5 to TRBJ2-2; D perhaps matches TRBD2 (7 bases). This CDR3 is built from 17 residues. The V end was cut by 4 bases, the J end by 5 bases, with 21 bases between. Germline CDR1 is SGHKS and CDR2 is YYEKEE (reference sequence). The CDR3 DNA reads as TGTGCCAGCAGCCAGGGGAGGACGGGAGGCAATACCGGGGAGCTGTTTTTT. Translating gives CASSQGRTGGNTGELFF.

This clone showed up just a few times. V gene TRBV11-1 combines with J gene TRBJ1-1; 7 bases map to TRBD1. V was clipped by 6 bases and J by 7 bases; unmatched bases: 8. This CDR3 contains 13 residues. In germline, CDR1 is SGHAT, CDR2 FQDESV (reference sequence). CDR3 DNA: TGTGCCAGCAGGACAGGGTATCAGGTTGAAGCTTTCTTT. It encodes CASRTGYQVEAFF.

This sequence joins TRBV15 and TRBJ2-7; perhaps TRBD2 as D (5 bases). Germline CDR1 is LNHNV and CDR2 is YYDKDF (reference sequence). Trimming left V 5 bases short and J 1 base short, with 9 bases between. This CDR3 has 13 residues. The CDR3 DNA is TGTGCCACCAGCGAGGGCAGGTCCTACGAGCAGTACTTC. This codes for CATSEGRSYEQYF.

The chain employs TRBV27 and TRBJ2-3; 11 positions match TRBD1. The V and J ends lost 0 bases and 10 bases, in that order; junction bases with no gene match: 0. In germline, CDR1 is MNHEY, CDR2 SMNVEV (reference sequence). CDR3 length equals 13 residues. The CDR3 protein is CASSLSGQGAQYF. The DNA of the CDR3 is TGTGCCAGCAGTTTATCGGGACAGGGGGCGCAGTATTTT.

CDR3 nucleotide sequence: TGTGCCAGCAGTTCCGGGACAGGGACTTACGAGCAGTACTTC. Amino acid sequence: CASSSGTGTYEQYF. The chain is built from TRBV6-5 and TRBJ2-7; TRBD1 agrees at 9 bases. Germline-derived CDR1 and CDR2 are MNHEY and SVGAGI. CDR3 length equals 14 residues. The V and J ends lost 4 bases and 4 bases, in that order; junction bases with no gene match: 5.

This chain links TRBV6-5 with TRBJ1-1, with D possibly TRBD1 on 5 matching bases. This CDR3 is 13 amino acids long. V was pared by 0 bases and J by 7 bases, with 9 bases between. Looked up from germline, CDR1 is MNHEY and CDR2 is SVGAGI. CDR3 bases: TGTGCCAGCAGTTACTCTAGGGGATATGAAGCTTTCTTT. Its protein is CASSYSRGYEAFF.

V usage is TRBV28 and J usage is TRBJ2-3, with a tentative D call TRBD2 (5 bases). V was trimmed by 2 bases and J by 2 bases, leaving 20 bases between them. This CDR3 is 18 amino acids long. From germline, CDR1 is MDHEN and CDR2 SYDVKM. CDR3 sequence reads: CASSLDPSRAVSTDTQYF. The CDR3 DNA follows: TGTGCCAGCAGTTTAGACCCCTCGAGGGCAGTATCCACAGATACGCAGTATTTT.

This clone showed up just a few times. V is TRBV29-1 and J is TRBJ1-1; D is unclear. Per the germline V gene, CDR1 is SQVTM and CDR2 is ANQGSEA. The CDR3 is 10 residues long. The chain's CDR3 is CRPRGTEAFF. The CDR3 DNA sequence: TGCAGGCCCCGGGGCACTGAAGCTTTCTTT.

The gene calls are TRBV19 and TRBJ1-5; 7 nucleotides match TRBD1. The germline V gene has CDR1 LNHDA and CDR2 SQIVND (reference sequence). V was clipped by 6 bases and J by 5 bases; unmatched bases: 1. The CDR3 has 12 amino acids. CDR3 DNA: TGTGCCAGTAGGACAGGGTATCAGCCCCAGCATTTT. Its protein is CASRTGYQPQHF.

The chain has TRBV28 and TRBJ2-7; possible D gene TRBD1, 6 bases. V lost 4 bases to trimming and J lost 0 bases, with 13 bases between them. CDR1 is MDHEN, CDR2 SYDVKM, per germline. The CDR3 is 15 amino acids. Here the CDR3 DNA reads TGTGCCAGCAGTTCCAGGACAGTGAGCTCCTACGAGCAGTACTTC. Its protein is CASSSRTVSSYEQYF.